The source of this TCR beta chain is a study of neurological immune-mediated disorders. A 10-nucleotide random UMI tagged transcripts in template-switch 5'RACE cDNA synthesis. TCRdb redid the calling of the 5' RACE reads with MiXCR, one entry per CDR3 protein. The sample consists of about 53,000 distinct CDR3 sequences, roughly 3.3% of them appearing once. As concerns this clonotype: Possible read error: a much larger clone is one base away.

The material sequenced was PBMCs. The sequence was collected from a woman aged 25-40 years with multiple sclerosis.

The CDR3 region has the DNA TGTGCCAGCAGCAGGCTCACGACCAATCGGCCCCAGCATTTT. It is translated as CASSRLTTNRPQHF. J is TRBJ1-5 and V is TRBV21-1. TRBV21-1 is flagged as a pseudogene. The CDR3 spans 14 residues.